The rows below give T cell receptor beta chains drawn from one sample of a study of blood T cell repertoires in COVID-19. Libraries were prepared by immunoSEQ multiplex PCR; TCRdb keeps only in-frame clonotypes and omits some of them. The sample has roughly 100,000 clones, roughly 80% seen once. The sequenced sample was peripheral blood. These receptors were obtained from a man between 65 and 85 years old with active or convalescent COVID-19. The CDR3 runs from the conserved cysteine through the conserved F or W. A row's size may be missing; if present it is once, few, many or a size class.

j_call: TRBJ2-7
clone_size: .
v_call: TRBV6-5
cdr3_length: 13
cdr3_aa: CASRARSSYEQYF

j_call: TRBJ1-6
clone_size: .
v_call: TRBV9
cdr3_length: 13
cdr3_aa: CASSVTTDSPLHF

j_call: TRBJ1-6
clone_size: few
v_call: TRBV2
cdr3_length: 15
cdr3_aa: CASSEGTHYNSPLHF

j_call: TRBJ2-1
clone_size: .
v_call: TRBV19
cdr3_length: 13
cdr3_aa: CASIQRGANEQFF

j_call: TRBJ1-2
clone_size: few
v_call: TRBV5-1
cdr3_length: 13
cdr3_aa: CASTPGQNYGYTF

j_call: TRBJ1-2
clone_size: .
v_call: TRBV30
cdr3_length: 14
cdr3_aa: CALDGTGSPYGYTF

j_call: TRBJ2-3
clone_size: .
v_call: TRBV6-5
cdr3_length: 13
cdr3_aa: CASSYWGADTQYF

j_call: TRBJ1-5
clone_size: .
v_call: TRBV3-1/TRBV3-2
cdr3_length: 15
cdr3_aa: CASSQGQGSNQPQHF

j_call: TRBJ1-6
clone_size: .
v_call: TRBV18
cdr3_length: 14
cdr3_aa: CASRTRDRVSPLHF

j_call: TRBJ1-1
clone_size: few
v_call: TRBV29-1
cdr3_length: 14
cdr3_aa: CSVDVLGAGSEAFF

j_call: TRBJ1-1
clone_size: .
v_call: TRBV28
cdr3_length: 11
cdr3_aa: CASSLEKKAFF

j_call: TRBJ2-1
clone_size: .
v_call: TRBV5-1
cdr3_length: 17
cdr3_aa: CASSPGLAGGIYNEQFF

j_call: TRBJ1-5
clone_size: .
v_call: TRBV6-6
cdr3_length: 14
cdr3_aa: CASIPVDRNQPQHF

j_call: TRBJ1-3
clone_size: .
v_call: TRBV7-3
cdr3_length: 15
cdr3_aa: CASSEGQSSGNTIYF

j_call: TRBJ2-7
clone_size: once
v_call: TRBV6-5
cdr3_length: 14
cdr3_aa: CASGLAGATYEQYF

j_call: TRBJ2-2
clone_size: once
v_call: TRBV6-5
cdr3_length: 14
cdr3_aa: CAREDRVGTGELFF